The text below deals with one TCR beta chain. The data stem from a study of blood T cell repertoires in COVID-19. Background on the study: Samples of COVID-19 (acute and convalescent) were obtained from the United States, Italy and Spain. Sources were T cells, B-cell-depleted T cells, or PBMCs; the material itself was cDNA or gDNA.

Original data processing: The assay estimated nucleated cells by amplifying reference gene primers. This table comes from immunoSEQ multiplex PCR, and its TCRdb copy is limited to in-frame clones, with some not included. The DNA gave D and trimming, while V, J and clone size come from that table. The sample has some 150,000 clones, over 80% seen once. Trimming at V came to 4 bases and at J to 1 base, leaving 10 bases not matched to a gene. This CDR3 is 16 amino acids long. Germline CDR1 and CDR2: SGHNT and YYREEE (reference sequence). The clonotype originates from a woman in her fifties or sixties who had recovered from COVID-19. The sequencing input was peripheral blood. V usage is TRBV5-4 and J usage is TRBJ1-1, with 7 bases identical to TRBD1. Here the CDR3 reads CASSPGRGAGNTEAFF. In DNA form, the CDR3 reads TGTGCCAGCAGCCCTGGCAGGGGGGCGGGGAACACTGAAGCTTTCTTT.